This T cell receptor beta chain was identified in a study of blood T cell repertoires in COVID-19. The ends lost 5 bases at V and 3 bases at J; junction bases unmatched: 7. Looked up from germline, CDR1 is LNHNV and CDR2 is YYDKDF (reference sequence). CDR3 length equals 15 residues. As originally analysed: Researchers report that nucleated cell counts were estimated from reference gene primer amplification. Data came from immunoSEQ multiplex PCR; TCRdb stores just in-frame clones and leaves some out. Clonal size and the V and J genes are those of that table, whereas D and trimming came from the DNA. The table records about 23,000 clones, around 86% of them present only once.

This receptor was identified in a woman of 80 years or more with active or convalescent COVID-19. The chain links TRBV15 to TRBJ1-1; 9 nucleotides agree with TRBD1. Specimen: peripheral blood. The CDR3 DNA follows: TGTGCCACCAGCGCTCGGACAGGGGAGGACACTGAAGCTTTCTTT. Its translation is CATSARTGEDTEAFF.